This TCR beta chain was identified during a study of T cell changes during pregnancy in multiple sclerosis. Generated by immunoSEQ multiplex PCR, the TCRdb table keeps only in-frame clones and is missing some. The sample lists around 30,000 clones; roughly 84% were seen once. V lost 3 bases and J 1 base, leaving 12 bases between the germline ends. The CDR3 covers 15 residues. Germline CDR1 and CDR2: SGHRS and YFSETQ. V gene TRBV5-1 combines with J gene TRBJ2-3, with D possibly TRBD2 on 5 matching bases. Sequenced here: CD8+ T cells from peripheral blood mononuclear cells, sampled after pregnancy. This receptor was obtained from a female donor with multiple sclerosis, enrolled in a pregnancy study. CDR3 DNA sequence: TGCGCCAGCAGCTCCCCTACGGAGGGCACAGATACGCAGTATTTT. It yields the protein CASSSPTEGTDTQYF.